The 26 T cell receptor beta chains below come from one sample, sequenced in a study of cytomegalovirus exposure and HLA in healthy donors. Both 60 Vbeta primers and 13 Jbeta primers went into the PCR. Using immunoSEQ multiplex PCR, the repertoire was profiled, and TCRdb retains in-frame clones only, with some absent. The sample shows over 150,000 clones, 70% to 85% of them seen only once. Sequencing used PBMCs. The origin of the receptors is a woman aged 60-75 years in good health and CMV-seropositive.

The CDR3 protein is CATRGRFDTEAFF. The CDR3 nucleotides are TGTGCCACCAGAGGGAGGTTTGACACTGAAGCTTTCTTT. V is TRBV2 and J is TRBJ1-1; D not resolved. Germline-derived CDR1 and CDR2 are SNHLY and FYNNEI. The V end was cut by 10 bases, the J end by 3 bases, with 15 bases between. This CDR3 has 13 amino acids.

J is TRBJ1-5 and V is TRBV7-9; D perhaps matches TRBD1 (5 bases). Trimming left V 10 bases short and J 2 bases short, with 12 bases between. The CDR3 consists of 13 residues. Germline V gives CDR1 SEHNR, CDR2 FQNEAQ (reference sequence). DNA of the CDR3: TGTGCCATCGCCCCGACAGGCAATCAGCCCCAGCATTTT. Translation gives CAIAPTGNQPQHF.

This clone was counted only a few times. CDR3 loop: CASSYDGRGNSPLHF. Written as DNA, the CDR3 is TGTGCCAGCAGTTACGACGGCAGGGGCAATTCACCCCTCCACTTT. The chain has TRBV6-5 and TRBJ1-6; possibly TRBD1 for D (6 bases). Germline CDR1 MNHEY, CDR2 SVGAGI. V dropped 2 bases and J dropped 7 bases, with 12 bases sitting between them. The CDR3 has 15 amino acids.

This clone has only a few counts. V gene TRBV11-3 combines with J gene TRBJ2-5, with 8 bases fitting TRBD1. The J segment lost 3 bases and the V segment lost 2 bases, leaving 2 bases of the junction unmatched. CDR3 length equals 14 residues. Germline V gives CDR1 SGHNT, CDR2 YENEEA. The CDR3 nucleotides are TGTGCCAGCAGCTTACCGGACAGGGAAGAGACCCAGTACTTC. This gives the protein CASSLPDREETQYF. The full variable domain, in which reference TRBV11-3 and TRBJ2-5 provide the parts outside the CDR3, is EAGVVQSPRYKIIEKKQPVAFWCNPISGHNTLYWYLQNLGQGPELLIRYENEEAVDDSQLPKDRFSAERLKGVDSTLKIQPAELGDSAVYLCASSLPDREETQYFGPGTRLLVL.

The chain employs TRBV5-4 and TRBJ2-5; 11 bases line up with TRBD2. This CDR3 region has 18 residues. V lost 0 bases, J lost 4 bases, and 11 bases stayed unmatched. CDR1 and CDR2 from the germline V gene are SGHNT and YYREEE (reference sequence). This CDR3 is CASSLGFSGGAEVETQYF. CDR3 nucleotide sequence: TGTGCCAGCAGCTTGGGCTTTAGCGGGGGGGCGGAGGTAGAGACCCAGTACTTC.

The V call is TRBV6-5, the J call TRBJ1-1; 8 bases fit TRBD1. J gave up 1 base and V 6 bases, and 4 bases lay outside the gene matches. Germline CDR1 reads MNHEY; CDR2 reads SVGAGI. The CDR3 is 14 residues long. As DNA, the CDR3 is TGTGCCAGCAGCTTCGACAGGGGGAACACTGAAGCTTTCTTT. The encoded protein is CASSFDRGNTEAFF.

This clone was detected only once. V and J are TRBV5-1 and TRBJ2-1, with D unclear. CDR1 SGHRS and CDR2 YFSETQ come from the germline V gene. CDR3 length equals 15 residues. The V end was cut by 0 bases, the J end by 4 bases, with 11 bases between. The DNA for the CDR3 is TGCGCCAGCAGCTTGGAGTCCTATAAGTACAATGAGCAGTTCTTC. Translating it yields CASSLESYKYNEQFF.

Regarding this clone: A junction boundary mismatches the germline segment, possibly from a read error. The chain is built from TRBV2 and TRBJ1-1; 10 nucleotides align to TRBD1. Germline V gene lookup returns CDR1 SNHLY and CDR2 FYNNEI. The CDR3 covers 14 residues. CDR3 nucleotide sequence: TGTGCCAGCAGAGGGGGACAGGGGAACCCTGAAGCTTTCTTT. Translating it yields CASRGGQGNPEAFF.

The chain combines TRBV6-6 with TRBJ1-2, with 7 positions matching TRBD1. The germline CDR1 and CDR2 sequences are MNHNY and SVGAGI (reference sequence). The CDR3 has 14 amino acids. The V segment lost 2 bases and the J segment 4 bases; nucleotides outside the gene matches: 4. The CDR3 nucleotides read TGTGCCAGCAGTTACCTGACAGGGCCCTATGGCTACACCTTC. This gives the protein CASSYLTGPYGYTF.

The CDR3 loop reads CASSFYGGETQYF. CDR3 DNA sequence: TGTGCCAGCAGTTTCTATGGGGGGGAGACCCAGTACTTC. This chain connects TRBV27 to TRBJ2-5, with a tentative D call TRBD2 (6 bases). Germline V gives CDR1 MNHEY, CDR2 SMNVEV (reference sequence). V lost 3 bases, J lost 5 bases, and 10 bases lay in between. The CDR3 runs 13 residues.

The rearrangement links TRBV10-3 to TRBJ1-1; 11 nucleotides match TRBD1. The CDR3 is 14 amino acids. Germline lookup yields CDR1 ENHRY and CDR2 SYGVKD. V lost 10 bases to trimming and J lost 7 bases; unmatched junction nucleotides: 11. This chain's CDR3 is CATSPGTGGSEAFF. Here the CDR3 DNA reads TGTGCCACCTCCCCCGGGACAGGGGGAAGTGAAGCTTTCTTT.

This chain links TRBV18 with TRBJ2-1; 7 nucleotides agree with TRBD2. The CDR3 contains 16 residues. Germline V gene lookup returns CDR1 KGHSH and CDR2 LQKENI. Unmatched junction bases numbered 4, after V lost 2 bases and J lost 0 bases. The CDR3 DNA reads as TGTGCCAGCTCACCATCGAGCGGGGTCTCCTACAATGAGCAGTTCTTC. Amino acid sequence: CASSPSSGVSYNEQFF.

The chain employs TRBV6-5 and TRBJ1-5, with 7 bases aligning to TRBD1. The CDR3 covers 15 residues. J gave up 0 bases and V 2 bases, and 1 base lay outside the gene matches. The germline gives CDR1 MNHEY, CDR2 SVGAGI. This chain's CDR3 is CASSYRTGSNQPQHF. The CDR3 region has the DNA TGTGCCAGCAGTTACCGGACAGGTAGCAATCAGCCCCAGCATTTT.

In the case of this clone: The junction departs from the called germline gene at one end, perhaps through a read error. This chain uses TRBV30 with TRBJ2-3; D unresolved. CDR3 length equals 11 residues. Germline V lookup: CDR1 GTSNPN, CDR2 SVGIG (reference sequence). The chain's CDR3 is CAWRYTDAQYF. In DNA, the CDR3 is TGTGCCTGGAGATACACAGATGCGCAGTATTTT.

A few counts support this clone. The V call is TRBV9, the J call TRBJ2-1; 15 bases map to TRBD2. Per germline, CDR1 SGDLS and CDR2 YYNGEE. Losses at the gene ends were 4 bases for V and 4 bases for J; bases not matched to a gene: 9. The CDR3 spans 18 residues. The CDR3 DNA sequence: TGTGCCAGCAGCAACGGACTAGCGGGAGGGTCAATATACAATGAGCAGTTCTTC. It yields the protein CASSNGLAGGSIYNEQFF.

This clone came up once. The rearrangement joins TRBV28 to TRBJ2-1; D uncertain. In germline, CDR1 is MDHEN, CDR2 SYDVKM. The CDR3 runs 11 residues. V lost 6 bases and J lost 10, with 10 bases in between. CDR3: CASSLLGEQFF. The CDR3 DNA reads TGTGCCAGCAGCCTACTCGGGGAGCAGTTCTTC. The whole variable domain, remainder taken from reference TRBV28 and TRBJ2-1, is DVKVTQSSRYLVKRTGEKVFLECVQDMDHENMFWYRQDPGLGLRLIYFSYDVKMKEKGDIPEGYSVSREKKERFSLILESASTNQTSMYLCASSLLGEQFFGPGTRLTVL.

The chain joins TRBV10-3 to TRBJ1-5; perhaps TRBD1 as D (5 bases). This CDR3 is built from 13 residues. The V end was cut by 10 bases, the J end by 4 bases, with 14 bases between. Per the germline V gene, CDR1 is ENHRY and CDR2 is SYGVKD. The CDR3 is CATAGDFNQPQHF. In DNA form, the CDR3 reads TGTGCCACCGCCGGGGACTTTAATCAGCCCCAGCATTTT.

This sequence joins TRBV6-4 and TRBJ2-1; D uncertain. The CDR3 spans 13 residues. Trimming pared 3 bases from V and 5 bases from J, leaving 8 bases between. Germline loops: CDR1 MRHNA, CDR2 SNTAGT. The CDR3 DNA reads as TGTGCCAGCAGTGAGAGCCTTAACAATGAGCAGTTCTTC. This gives the protein CASSESLNNEQFF.

The gene calls are TRBV5-1 and TRBJ1-1; TRBD1 aligns across 9 bases. Germline lookup yields CDR1 SGHRS and CDR2 YFSETQ. CDR3 length: 14 residues. Trimming removed 4 bases from V and 6 bases from J; junction bases left unmatched: 7. Here the CDR3 reads CASSVQGALAEAFF. CDR3 coding DNA: TGCGCCAGCAGCGTACAGGGGGCTCTCGCTGAAGCTTTCTTT.

The J gene is TRBJ2-3, the V gene TRBV5-1, with TRBD2 matching over 10 bases. The CDR3 is 15 amino acids. Germline CDR1 is SGHRS and CDR2 is YFSETQ. Losses at the gene ends were 4 bases for V and 3 bases for J; bases not matched to a gene: 5. CDR3 residues: CASSLAGVRTDTQYF. Written as DNA, the CDR3 is TGCGCCAGCAGCCTAGCGGGGGTGAGGACAGATACGCAGTATTTT.

The chain couples TRBV28 to TRBJ1-3, with D possibly matching TRBD1 (5 bases). There are 15 residues in the CDR3. The germline CDR1 and CDR2 sequences are MDHEN and SYDVKM. Between the trimmed V and J ends, which lost 5 bases and 2 bases, there was a span of 13 bases. The CDR3 sequence is CASSPPQGAGNTIYF. The CDR3, as DNA: TGTGCCAGCAGTCCCCCTCAGGGCGCTGGAAACACCATATATTTT.

This clone was counted only a few times. J is TRBJ2-1 and V is TRBV5-6; perhaps TRBD2 as D (5 bases). V lost 2 bases, J lost 5 bases, and 11 bases lay in between. The CDR3 spans 14 residues. Germline lookup yields CDR1 SGHDT and CDR2 YYEEEE. This chain's CDR3 is CASSLSDFHNEQFF. CDR3 nucleotide sequence: TGTGCCAGCAGCTTATCGGACTTCCACAATGAGCAGTTCTTC.

The J gene is TRBJ1-6, the V gene TRBV5-1; maybe TRBD1 (6 bases). Germline CDR1 SGHRS, CDR2 YFSETQ. The CDR3 is made up of 14 amino acids. The ends were cut back, 3 bases at V and 8 bases at J, with 12 bases in the middle. CDR3 nucleotide sequence: TGCGCCAGCAGCTCGACAGGTGGGGATTCACCCCTCCACTTT. This codes for CASSSTGGDSPLHF. The whole variable domain, remainder taken from reference TRBV5-1 and TRBJ1-6, is KAGVTQTPRYLIKTRGQQVTLSCSPISGHRSVSWYQQTPGQGLQFLFEYFSETQRNKGNFPGRFSGRQFSNSRSEMNVSTLELGDSALYLCASSSTGGDSPLHFGNGTRLTVT.

The chain couples TRBV7-9 to TRBJ1-6; maybe TRBD1 (6 bases). The CDR3 has 16 amino acids. Germline values: CDR1 SEHNR, CDR2 FQNEAQ (reference sequence). Trimming stripped 5 bases from V and 6 bases from J, with 17 bases between. Here the CDR3 reads CASSQGGAGANSPLHF. The CDR3 region has the DNA TGTGCCAGCAGCCAGGGTGGGGCAGGGGCTAATTCACCCCTCCACTTT.

In this sample, this clone turned up once. V and J are TRBV7-2 and TRBJ2-1; D perhaps matches TRBD2 (6 bases). The CDR3 is 17 amino acids. CDR1 is SGHTA, CDR2 FQGNSA, per germline. With 4 bases removed from V and 3 bases from J, the gap between germline ends came to 19 bases. DNA for the CDR3: TGTGCCAGCAGCTCCCCGGAAGAGTCGGGGGTCTACAATGAGCAGTTCTTC. This codes for CASSSPEESGVYNEQFF.

This rearrangement joins TRBV5-4 to TRBJ2-5; D possibly corresponds to TRBD2 (5 bases). The CDR3 contains 14 residues. Trimming pared 0 bases from V and 4 bases from J, leaving 10 bases between. Germline V CDR1 and CDR2: SGHNT, YYREEE (reference sequence). The CDR3 DNA sequence: TGTGCCAGCAGCTTGGGAGGGCGCCCAGAGACCCAGTACTTC. It encodes CASSLGGRPETQYF.